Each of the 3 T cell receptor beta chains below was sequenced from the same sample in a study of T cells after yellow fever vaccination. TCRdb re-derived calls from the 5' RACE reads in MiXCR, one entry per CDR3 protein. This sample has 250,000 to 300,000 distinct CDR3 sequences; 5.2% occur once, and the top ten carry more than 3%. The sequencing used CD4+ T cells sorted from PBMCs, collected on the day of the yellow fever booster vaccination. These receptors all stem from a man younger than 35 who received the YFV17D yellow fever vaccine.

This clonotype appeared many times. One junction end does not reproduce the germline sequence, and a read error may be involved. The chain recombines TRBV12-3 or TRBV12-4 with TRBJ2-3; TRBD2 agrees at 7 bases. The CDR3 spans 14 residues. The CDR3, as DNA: TGTGCCATCAGTGGGGGGGATTTAGCAGATACGCAGTATTTT. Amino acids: CAISGGDLADTQYF.

For the CDR3, the DNA is TGTGCCAGCAGCTTAGAAACGCTGATGAACACTGAAGCTTTCTTT. This translates into CASSLETLMNTEAFF. This chain links TRBV7-2 with TRBJ1-1; D is unclear. This CDR3 has 15 residues. V gave up 1 base and J gave up 0 bases, with 9 bases separating them. Germline V gives CDR1 SGHTA, CDR2 FQGNSA.

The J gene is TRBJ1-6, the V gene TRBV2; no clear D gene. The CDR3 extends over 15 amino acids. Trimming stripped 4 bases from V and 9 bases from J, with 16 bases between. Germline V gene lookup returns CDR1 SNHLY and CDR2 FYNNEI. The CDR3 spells CASSAYGVLGSPLHF. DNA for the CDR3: TGTGCCAGCAGTGCGTATGGGGTTCTCGGTTCACCCCTCCACTTT.